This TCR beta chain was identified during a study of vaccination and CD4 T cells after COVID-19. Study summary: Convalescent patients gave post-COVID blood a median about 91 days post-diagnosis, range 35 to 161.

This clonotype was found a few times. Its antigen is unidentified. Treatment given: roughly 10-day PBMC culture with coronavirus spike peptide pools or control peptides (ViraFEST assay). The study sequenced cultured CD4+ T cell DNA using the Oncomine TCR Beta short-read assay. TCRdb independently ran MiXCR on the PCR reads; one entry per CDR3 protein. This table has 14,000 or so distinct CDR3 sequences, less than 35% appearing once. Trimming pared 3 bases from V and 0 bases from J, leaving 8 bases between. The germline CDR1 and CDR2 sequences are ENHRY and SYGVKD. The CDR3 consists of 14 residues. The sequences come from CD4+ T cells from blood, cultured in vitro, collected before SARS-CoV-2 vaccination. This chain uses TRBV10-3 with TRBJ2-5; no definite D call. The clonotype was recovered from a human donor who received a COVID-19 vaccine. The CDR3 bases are TGTGCCATCAGTGAAGCTATGTACCAAGAGACCCAGTACTTC. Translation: CAISEAMYQETQYF.